Presented here are 9 T cell receptor beta chains from one specimen sequenced in a study of cytomegalovirus exposure and HLA in healthy donors. PCR amplification relied on 60 Vbeta primers (plus 13 Jbeta primers). Repertoires were generated with immunoSEQ multiplex PCR, while TCRdb's copy carries only in-frame clones and drops some. Its table lists 180,000 or so clones. What was sequenced was PBMCs. All receptors come from a boy aged 5-17 years in good health and CMV-seronegative.

The chain combines TRBV7-9 with TRBJ1-6, with no clear D. Germline V CDR1 and CDR2: SEHNR, FQNEAQ (reference sequence). Deletions cut 2 bases from V and 5 bases from J, with 10 bases between. CDR3 size: 15 residues. CDR3 DNA: TGTGCCAGCAGCTTATTCCGTCAGAATAATTCACCCCTCCACTTT. Encoded protein: CASSLFRQNNSPLHF.

The chain has TRBV5-4 and TRBJ2-5, with D possibly TRBD1 on 6 matching bases. Germline CDR1 SGHNT, CDR2 YYREEE (reference sequence). The CDR3 length is 16 residues. Trimming shortened V by 4 bases and J by 4 bases, and 20 bases separated the two germline ends. The CDR3 nucleotides read TGTGCCAGCAGCCCTAGAGGGGGAGACGATGGAGAGACCCAGTACTTC. Translated: CASSPRGGDDGETQYF.

The chain employs TRBV6-5 and TRBJ1-1; D is perhaps TRBD1 (5 bases). V lost 3 bases and J 5 bases, leaving 16 bases between the germline ends. The germline V gene has CDR1 MNHEY and CDR2 SVGAGI. The CDR3 length is 15 residues. CDR3 loop: CASSYRPQGLTEAFF. In DNA, the CDR3 is TGTGCCAGCAGTTATAGGCCCCAGGGTCTGACTGAAGCTTTCTTT.

The chain joins TRBV10-3 to TRBJ1-5, with D possibly being TRBD1 (6 bases). Germline assignment: CDR1 ENHRY and CDR2 SYGVKD. The CDR3 consists of 15 residues. Trimming took off 6 bases at V and 0 bases at J, with 12 bases between the two ends. CDR3 in DNA: TGTGCCATCAGCGAGACAGGATTTAGCAATCAGCCCCAGCATTTT. Translated: CAISETGFSNQPQHF.

The CDR3 spells CASSQGPTRDRRSNQPQHF. Here the CDR3 DNA reads TGCGCCAGCAGCCAGGGGCCAACAAGGGACAGAAGAAGCAATCAGCCCCAGCATTTT. The chain carries TRBV4-1 and TRBJ1-5, with 7 bases aligning to TRBD1. Germline trimming cut 3 bases from V and 1 base from J; bases unmatched to any gene: 15. The germline V gene has CDR1 MGHRA and CDR2 YSYEKL. The CDR3 sequence is 19 residues long.

V and J are TRBV15 and TRBJ2-2, with TRBD2 as a possible D gene (5 bases). Per the germline V gene, CDR1 is LNHNV and CDR2 is YYDKDF (reference sequence). The V gene lost 2 bases and the J gene lost 4 bases, with 11 bases spanning the gap. The CDR3 is 15 amino acids. The CDR3 loop is CATSRLREITGELFF. In nucleotides, the CDR3 is TGTGCCACCAGCAGACTTAGGGAGATCACCGGGGAGCTGTTTTTT.

The rearrangement uses TRBV7-3 and TRBJ2-2; 13 nucleotides agree with TRBD2. There are 15 residues in the CDR3. CDR1 SGHTA and CDR2 FQGTGA come from the germline V gene. V was clipped by 5 bases and J by 7 bases; unmatched bases: 4. CDR3: CASSLGTSGDGELFF. Written as DNA, the CDR3 is TGTGCCAGCAGCCTGGGGACTAGCGGGGACGGGGAGCTGTTTTTT.

This chain connects TRBV25-1 to TRBJ1-6; D is uncertain. Germline lookup yields CDR1 MGHDK and CDR2 SYGVNS. The ends were cut back, 3 bases at V and 9 bases at J, with 15 bases in the middle. The CDR3 is 15 amino acids. CDR3: CASSDVTLGRSPLHF. The CDR3 DNA is TGTGCCAGCAGTGACGTTACATTGGGCCGTTCACCCCTCCACTTT.

This clone is labeled medium-sized based on frequency. This chain connects TRBV6-1 to TRBJ1-1; 8 positions agree with TRBD1. Germline-derived CDR1 and CDR2 are MNHNS and SASEGT. CDR3 size: 14 residues. V was clipped by 6 bases and J by 6 bases; unmatched bases: 9. CDR3 protein: CASRLPGGAPEAFF. The CDR3 coding sequence is TGTGCCAGCAGATTACCAGGGGGCGCTCCTGAAGCTTTCTTT.